This TCR beta chain was recovered during a study of blood T cell repertoires in COVID-19. Study information: Acute-phase and convalescent COVID-19 samples originated in the United States, Italy and Spain.

Sequenced by immunoSEQ multiplex PCR; TCRdb stores in-frame clones only, minus some. The sample holds roughly 69,000 clones, 80% to 90% seen once. CDR3 length equals 15 residues. Trimming stripped 8 bases from V and 5 bases from J, with 21 bases between. Germline CDR1 SNHLY, CDR2 FYNNEI. This clone was detected only once. The study drew participants aged about 18 to 89 years from some 24 US areas. Donors were grouped by their self-reported clinical history. The J gene is TRBJ1-1, the V gene TRBV2; maybe TRBD1 (6 bases). Sequenced: PBMCs or T cells enriched from blood (not recorded which). This TCR came from a woman in her 40s with acute COVID-19. The CDR3 here is CASVWQAAQGTEAFF. The CDR3 coding sequence is TGTGCCAGCGTGTGGCAAGCGGCCCAGGGGACTGAAGCTTTCTTT.